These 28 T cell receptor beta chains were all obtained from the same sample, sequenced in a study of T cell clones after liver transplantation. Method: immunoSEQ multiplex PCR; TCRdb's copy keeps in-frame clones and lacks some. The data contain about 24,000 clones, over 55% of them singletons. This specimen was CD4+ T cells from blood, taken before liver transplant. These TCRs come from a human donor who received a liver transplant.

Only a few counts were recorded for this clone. CDR3 nucleotides: TGTGCCTGGAGGGGGGCCGGGACCTTCTTATATGGCTACACCTTC. Translation gives CAWRGAGTFLYGYTF. This rearrangement joins TRBV30 to TRBJ1-2; possibly TRBD1 for D (6 bases). CDR1 and CDR2 (germline): GTSNPN, SVGIG (reference sequence). Trimming took off 3 bases at V and 5 bases at J, with 19 bases between the two ends. This CDR3 spans 15 amino acids.

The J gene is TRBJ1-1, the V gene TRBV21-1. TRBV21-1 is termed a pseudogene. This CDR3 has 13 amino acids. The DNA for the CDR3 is TGTGCCAGCAGCAAATGGGGAACCACTGAAGCTTTCTTT. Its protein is CASSKWGTTEAFF.

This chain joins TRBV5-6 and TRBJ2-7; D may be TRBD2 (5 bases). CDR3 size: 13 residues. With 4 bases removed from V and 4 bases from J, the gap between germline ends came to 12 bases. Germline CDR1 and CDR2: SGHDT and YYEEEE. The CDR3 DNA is TGTGCCAGCAGCATTGGAGGTAGATACGAGCAGTACGTC. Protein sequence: CASSIGGRYEQYV.

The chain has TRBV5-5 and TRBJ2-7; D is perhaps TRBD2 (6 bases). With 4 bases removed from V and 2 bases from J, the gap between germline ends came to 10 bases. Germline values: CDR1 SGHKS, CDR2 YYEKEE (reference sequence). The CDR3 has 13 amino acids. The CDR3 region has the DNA TGTGCCAGCAGCATGGGGGGAACCTACGAGCAGTACTTC. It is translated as CASSMGGTYEQYF.

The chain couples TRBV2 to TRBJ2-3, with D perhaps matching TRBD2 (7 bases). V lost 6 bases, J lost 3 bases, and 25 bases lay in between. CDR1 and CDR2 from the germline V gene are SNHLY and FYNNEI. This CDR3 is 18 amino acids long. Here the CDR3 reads CASRGLGAGVRGTDTQYF. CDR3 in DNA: TGTGCCAGCAGGGGGTTGGGGGCGGGAGTTCGTGGTACAGATACGCAGTATTTT.

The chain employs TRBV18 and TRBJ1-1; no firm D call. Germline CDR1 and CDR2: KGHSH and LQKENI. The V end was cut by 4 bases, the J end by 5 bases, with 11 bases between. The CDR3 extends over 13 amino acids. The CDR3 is CASSLSPGTEAFF. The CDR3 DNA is TGTGCCAGCTCACTCTCGCCCGGTACTGAAGCTTTCTTT.

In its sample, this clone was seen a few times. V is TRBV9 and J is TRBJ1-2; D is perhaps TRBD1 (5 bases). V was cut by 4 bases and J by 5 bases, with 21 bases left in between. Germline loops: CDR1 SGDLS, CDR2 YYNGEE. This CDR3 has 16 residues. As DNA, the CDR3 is TGTGCCAGCAGCCCACGAGGGACGGACTCTACTTATGGCTACACCTTC. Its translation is CASSPRGTDSTYGYTF.

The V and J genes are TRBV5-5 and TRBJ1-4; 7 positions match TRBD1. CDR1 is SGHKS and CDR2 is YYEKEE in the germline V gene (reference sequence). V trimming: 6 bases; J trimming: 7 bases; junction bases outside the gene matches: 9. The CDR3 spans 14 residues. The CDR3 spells CASTSGAGGEKLFF. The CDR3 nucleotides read TGTGCCAGCACCTCGGGGGCAGGGGGTGAAAAACTGTTTTTT. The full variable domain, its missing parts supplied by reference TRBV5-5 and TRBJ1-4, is DAGVTQSPTHLIKTRGQQVTLRCSPISGHKSVSWYQQVLGQGPQFIFQYYEKEERGRGNFPDRFSARQFPNYSSELNVNALLLGDSALYLCASTSGAGGEKLFFGSGTQLSVL.

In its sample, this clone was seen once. CDR3 sequence (DNA): TGTGCCAGCAGTTACGCAGGGGGCGTTAATGAAGCTTTCTTT. Amino acid sequence: CASSYAGGVNEAFF. J is TRBJ1-1 and V is TRBV6-5, with 8 bases aligning to TRBD1. Germline values: CDR1 MNHEY, CDR2 SVGAGI. Losses at the gene ends were 2 bases for V and 7 bases for J; bases not matched to a gene: 6. CDR3 length: 14 residues.

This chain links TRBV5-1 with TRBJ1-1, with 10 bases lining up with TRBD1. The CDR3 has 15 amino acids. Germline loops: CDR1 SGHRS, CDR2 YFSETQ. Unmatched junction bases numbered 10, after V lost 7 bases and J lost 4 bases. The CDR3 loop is CASGLTGGMVTEAFF. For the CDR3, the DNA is TGCGCCAGCGGACTGACAGGGGGCATGGTCACTGAAGCTTTCTTT.

CDR3 loop: CASSLGTGNTGELFF. CDR3 nucleotide sequence: TGTGCCAGCAGCTTAGGCACAGGGAACACCGGGGAGCTGTTTTTT. The rearrangement links TRBV7-2 to TRBJ2-2; D might be TRBD1 (5 bases). Looked up from germline, CDR1 is SGHTA and CDR2 is FQGNSA. The CDR3 consists of 15 residues. V dropped 1 base and J dropped 1 base, with 7 bases sitting between them.

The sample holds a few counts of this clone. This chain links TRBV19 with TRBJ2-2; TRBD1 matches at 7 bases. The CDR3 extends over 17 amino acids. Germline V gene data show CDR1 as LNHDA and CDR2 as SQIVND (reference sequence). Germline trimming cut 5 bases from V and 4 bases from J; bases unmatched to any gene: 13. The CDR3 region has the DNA TGTGCCAGTAGTCGACAACCCTTTGGACAGGCCACCGGGGAGCTGTTTTTT. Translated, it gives CASSRQPFGQATGELFF. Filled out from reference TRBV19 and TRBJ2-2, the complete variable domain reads DGGITQSPKYLFRKEGQNVTLSCEQNLNHDAMYWYRQDPGQGLRLIYYSQIVNDFQKGDIAEGYSVSREKKESFPLTVTSAQKNPTAFYLCASSRQPFGQATGELFFGEGSRLTVL.

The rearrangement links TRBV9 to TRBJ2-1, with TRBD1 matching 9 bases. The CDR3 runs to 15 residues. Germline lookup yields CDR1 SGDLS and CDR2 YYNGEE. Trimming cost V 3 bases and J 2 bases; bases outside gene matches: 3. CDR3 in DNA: TGTGCCAGCAGCGAACAGGGGGCTCCCTACAATGAGCAGTTCTTC. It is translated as CASSEQGAPYNEQFF. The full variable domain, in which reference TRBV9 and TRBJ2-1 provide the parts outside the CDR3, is DSGVTQTPKHLITATGQRVTLRCSPRSGDLSVYWYQQSLDQGLQFLIQYYNGEERAKGNILERFSAQQFPDLHSELNLSSLELGDSALYFCASSEQGAPYNEQFFGPGTRLTVL.

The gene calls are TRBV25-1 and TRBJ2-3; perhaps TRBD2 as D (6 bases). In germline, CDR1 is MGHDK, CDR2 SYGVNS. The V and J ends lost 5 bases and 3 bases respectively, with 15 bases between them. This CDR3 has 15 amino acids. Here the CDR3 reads CASSPPGTSTDTQYF. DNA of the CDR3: TGTGCCAGCAGTCCCCCGGGGACTTCTACAGATACGCAGTATTTT. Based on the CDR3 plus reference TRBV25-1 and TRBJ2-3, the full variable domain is EADIYQTPRYLVIGTGKKITLECSQTMGHDKMYWYQQDPGMELHLIHYSYGVNSTEKGDLSSESTVSRIRTEHFPLTLESARPSHTSQYLCASSPPGTSTDTQYFGPGTRLTVL.

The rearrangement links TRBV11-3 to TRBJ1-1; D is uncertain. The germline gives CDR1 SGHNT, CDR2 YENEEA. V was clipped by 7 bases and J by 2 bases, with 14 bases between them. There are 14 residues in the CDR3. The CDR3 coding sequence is TGTGCCAGCACCCAAGGGCGGGCTAACACTGAAGCTTTCTTT. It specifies CASTQGRANTEAFF.

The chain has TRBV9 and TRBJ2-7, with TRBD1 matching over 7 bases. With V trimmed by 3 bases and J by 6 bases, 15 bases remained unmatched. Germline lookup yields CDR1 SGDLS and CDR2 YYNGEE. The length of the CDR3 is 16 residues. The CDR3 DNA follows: TGTGCCAGCAGCGCCTCACAGGGGAACCCTAACTCCGAGCAGTACTTC. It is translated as CASSASQGNPNSEQYF.

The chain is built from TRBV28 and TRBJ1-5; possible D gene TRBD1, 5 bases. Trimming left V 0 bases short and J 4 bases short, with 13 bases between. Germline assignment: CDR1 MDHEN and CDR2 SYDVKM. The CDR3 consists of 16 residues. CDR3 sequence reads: CASSLWGTKGNQPQHF. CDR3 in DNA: TGTGCCAGCAGTTTATGGGGGACCAAAGGGAATCAGCCCCAGCATTTT.

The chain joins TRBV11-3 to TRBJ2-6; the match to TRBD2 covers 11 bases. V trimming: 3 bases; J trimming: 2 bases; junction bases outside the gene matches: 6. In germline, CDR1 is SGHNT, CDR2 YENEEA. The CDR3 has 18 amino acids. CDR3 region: CASSFPLAGATGANVLTF. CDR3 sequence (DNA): TGTGCCAGCAGCTTCCCACTAGCGGGAGCTACTGGGGCCAACGTCCTGACTTTC.

The CDR3 DNA reads TGCGCCAGCAGCCCGTGGTCACAGGGGGCAGGTTACACCTTC. Its translation: CASSPWSQGAGYTF. The chain is built from TRBV5-1 and TRBJ1-2; 9 bases agree with TRBD1. J was trimmed by 11 bases and V by 4 bases; bases with no gene match: 12. The CDR3 is 14 amino acids. CDR1 is SGHRS and CDR2 is YFSETQ in the germline V gene. The whole variable domain, filled in from reference TRBV5-1 and TRBJ1-2, reads KAGVTQTPRYLIKTRGQQVTLSCSPISGHRSVSWYQQTPGQGLQFLFEYFSETQRNKGNFPGRFSGRQFSNSRSEMNVSTLELGDSALYLCASSPWSQGAGYTFGSGTRLTVV.

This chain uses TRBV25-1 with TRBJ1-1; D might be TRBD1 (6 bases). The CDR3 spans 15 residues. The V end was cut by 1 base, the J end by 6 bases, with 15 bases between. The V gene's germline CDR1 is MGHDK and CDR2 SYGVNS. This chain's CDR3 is CASSELGGGAPEAFF. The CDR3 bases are TGTGCCAGCAGTGAATTAGGAGGGGGGGCCCCTGAAGCTTTCTTT.

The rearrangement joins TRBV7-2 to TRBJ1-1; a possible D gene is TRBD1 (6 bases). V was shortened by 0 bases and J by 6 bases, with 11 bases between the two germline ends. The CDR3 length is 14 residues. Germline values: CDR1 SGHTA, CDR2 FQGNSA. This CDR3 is CASSLAGRGSEAFF. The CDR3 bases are TGTGCCAGCAGCTTAGCGGGCAGGGGCTCTGAAGCTTTCTTT.

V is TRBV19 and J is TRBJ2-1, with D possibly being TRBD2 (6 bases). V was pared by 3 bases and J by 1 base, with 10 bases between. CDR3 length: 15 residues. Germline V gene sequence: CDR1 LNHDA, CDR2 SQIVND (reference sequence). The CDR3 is CASSIGGISYNEQFF. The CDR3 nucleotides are TGTGCCAGTAGTATCGGCGGGATATCCTACAATGAGCAGTTCTTC.

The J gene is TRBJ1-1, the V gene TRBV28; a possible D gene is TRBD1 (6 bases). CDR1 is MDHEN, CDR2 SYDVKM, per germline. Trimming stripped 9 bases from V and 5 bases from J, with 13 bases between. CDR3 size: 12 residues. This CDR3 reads CASSWGATEAFF. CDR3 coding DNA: TGTGCCAGTTCGTGGGGGGCGACTGAAGCTTTCTTT.

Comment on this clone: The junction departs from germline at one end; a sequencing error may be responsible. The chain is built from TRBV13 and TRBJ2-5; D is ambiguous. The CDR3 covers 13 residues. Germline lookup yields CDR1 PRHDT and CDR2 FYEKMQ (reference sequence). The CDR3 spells CANSRRPQETQYF. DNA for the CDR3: TGTGCCAACAGCCGGCGCCCCCAAGAGACCCAGTACTTC.

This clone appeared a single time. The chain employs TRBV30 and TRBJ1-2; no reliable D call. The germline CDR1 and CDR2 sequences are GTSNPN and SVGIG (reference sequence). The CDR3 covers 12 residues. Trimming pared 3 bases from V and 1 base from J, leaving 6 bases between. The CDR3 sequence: CAWSAGNYGYTF. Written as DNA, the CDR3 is TGTGCCTGGAGCGCGGGTAACTATGGCTACACCTTC.

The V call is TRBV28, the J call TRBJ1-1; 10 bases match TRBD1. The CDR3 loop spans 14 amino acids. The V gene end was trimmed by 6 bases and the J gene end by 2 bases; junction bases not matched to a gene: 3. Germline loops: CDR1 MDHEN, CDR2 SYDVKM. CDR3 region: CASRTTGGNTEAFF. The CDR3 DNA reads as TGTGCCAGCAGAACGACAGGGGGCAACACTGAAGCTTTCTTT.

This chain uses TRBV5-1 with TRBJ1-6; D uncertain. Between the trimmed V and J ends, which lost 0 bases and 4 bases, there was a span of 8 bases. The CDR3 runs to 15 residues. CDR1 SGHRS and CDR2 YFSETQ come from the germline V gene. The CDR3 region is CASSLGEPYNSPLHF. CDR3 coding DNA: TGCGCCAGCAGCTTGGGTGAGCCTTATAATTCACCCCTCCACTTT.

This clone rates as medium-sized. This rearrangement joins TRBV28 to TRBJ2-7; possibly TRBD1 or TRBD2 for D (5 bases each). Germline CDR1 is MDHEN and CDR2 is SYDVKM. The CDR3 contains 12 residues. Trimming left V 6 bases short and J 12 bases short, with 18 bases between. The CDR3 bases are TGTGCCAGCAGCTCTATCCTCAGGGAGTGGTACTTC. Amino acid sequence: CASSSILREWYF.